Below are 7 T cell receptor beta chains sequenced from a single sample in a study of CD8 T cells in Susac syndrome. A quantity of roughly 0.5 to 1 ug RNA underwent reverse transcription using random hexamers. TCRdb reprocessed the immunoSEQ multiplex PCR reads with MiXCR, giving one entry per CDR3 protein. The sample holds 120,000 to 150,000 distinct CDR3 sequences, roughly 95% seen once. The source material was CD4+ T cells from PBMCs. These receptors were collected from a human donor with multiple sclerosis.

This chain joins TRBV5-1 and TRBJ2-7; D remains unclear. The ends were cut back, 4 bases at V and 0 bases at J, with 17 bases in the middle. Germline assignment: CDR1 SGHRS and CDR2 YFSETQ. The CDR3 sequence is 16 residues long. The CDR3 region is CASSPGRQATSYEQYF. DNA of the CDR3: TGCGCCAGCAGCCCGGGCCGGCAGGCGACCTCCTACGAGCAGTACTTC.

The chain employs TRBV20-1 and TRBJ2-5; 8 bases align to TRBD2. Germline CDR1 DFQATT, CDR2 SNEGSKA (reference sequence). V was pared by 3 bases and J by 4 bases, with 10 bases of the junction left unmatched. The CDR3 has 15 residues. As DNA, the CDR3 is TGCAGTGCTAGCCGACTAGCGAGGTTTATAGAGACCCAGTACTTC. The encoded protein is CSASRLARFIETQYF.

The chain has TRBV7-2 and TRBJ1-2, with D tentatively TRBD1 (5 bases). Germline values: CDR1 SGHTA, CDR2 FQGNSA. Trimming took off 1 base at V and 5 bases at J, with 14 bases between the two ends. There are 15 residues in the CDR3. As DNA, the CDR3 is TGTGCCAGCAGCTTAGTATCCGGGGGATGGTATGGCTACACCTTC. Its protein product is CASSLVSGGWYGYTF.

This clonotype has only a few counts. The V and J genes are TRBV29-1 and TRBJ2-1; the match to TRBD2 covers 12 bases. V was clipped by 7 bases and J by 4 bases; unmatched bases: 5. Germline V gene sequence: CDR1 SQVTM, CDR2 ANQGSEA. CDR3 length: 14 amino acids. CDR3 loop: CSETSGRPYNEQFF. The CDR3 coding sequence is TGCAGCGAGACTAGCGGGAGACCATACAATGAGCAGTTCTTC.

This chain links TRBV20-1 with TRBJ2-7, with D perhaps TRBD1 or TRBD2 (6 bases each). The V end was cut by 3 bases, the J end by 3 bases, with 12 bases between. CDR1 is DFQATT and CDR2 is SNEGSKA in the germline V gene (reference sequence). The CDR3 extends over 13 amino acids. For the CDR3, the DNA is TGCAGTGCTAGTGGGGGGCCGGGCTACGAGCAGTACTTC. Its protein product is CSASGGPGYEQYF.

This clonotype was recorded once. CDR3 DNA: TGTGCCAGCAGTCCACCGACGGGAGGGTTCTACGAGCAGTACTTC. This codes for CASSPPTGGFYEQYF. The rearrangement uses TRBV6-5 and TRBJ2-7, with 8 bases lining up with TRBD2. J lost 3 bases, V lost 5 bases, and 9 bases had no gene match. Germline loops: CDR1 MNHEY, CDR2 SVGAGI. CDR3 length equals 15 residues.

The CDR3 sequence: CSADDRPMNTEAFF. In DNA, the CDR3 is TGCAGTGCTGATGACAGGCCCATGAACACTGAAGCTTTCTTT. The rearrangement joins TRBV20-1 to TRBJ1-1; TRBD1 is a possible D gene (6 bases). Germline loops: CDR1 DFQATT, CDR2 SNEGSKA (reference sequence). The CDR3 sequence is 14 residues long. Trimming pared 5 bases from V and 0 bases from J, leaving 13 bases between.